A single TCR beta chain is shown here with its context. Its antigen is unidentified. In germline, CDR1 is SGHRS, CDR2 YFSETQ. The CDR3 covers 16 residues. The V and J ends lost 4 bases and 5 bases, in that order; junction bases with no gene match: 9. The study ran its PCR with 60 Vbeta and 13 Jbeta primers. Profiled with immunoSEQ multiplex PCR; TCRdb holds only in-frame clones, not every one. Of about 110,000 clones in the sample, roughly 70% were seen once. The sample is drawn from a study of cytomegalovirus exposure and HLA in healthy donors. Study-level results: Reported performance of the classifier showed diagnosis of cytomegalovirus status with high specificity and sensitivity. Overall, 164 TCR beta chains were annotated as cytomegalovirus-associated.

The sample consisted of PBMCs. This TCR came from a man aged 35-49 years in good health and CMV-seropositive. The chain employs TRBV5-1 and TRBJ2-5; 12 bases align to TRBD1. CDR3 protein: CASSLAGTGGAETQYF. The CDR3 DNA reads TGCGCCAGCAGCCTAGCCGGGACAGGGGGCGCGGAGACCCAGTACTTC.